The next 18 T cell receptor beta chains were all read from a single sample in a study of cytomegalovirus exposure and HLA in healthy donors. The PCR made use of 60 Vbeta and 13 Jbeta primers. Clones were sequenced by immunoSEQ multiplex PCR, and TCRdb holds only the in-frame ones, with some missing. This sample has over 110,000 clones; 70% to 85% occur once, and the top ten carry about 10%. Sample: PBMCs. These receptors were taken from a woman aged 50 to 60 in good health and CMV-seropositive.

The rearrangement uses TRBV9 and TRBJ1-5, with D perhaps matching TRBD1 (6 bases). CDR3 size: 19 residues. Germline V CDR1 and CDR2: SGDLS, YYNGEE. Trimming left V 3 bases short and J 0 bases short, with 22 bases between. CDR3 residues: CASSDPIDPGHNSNQPQHF. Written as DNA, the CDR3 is TGTGCCAGCAGCGACCCTATCGACCCGGGACACAATAGCAATCAGCCCCAGCATTTT.

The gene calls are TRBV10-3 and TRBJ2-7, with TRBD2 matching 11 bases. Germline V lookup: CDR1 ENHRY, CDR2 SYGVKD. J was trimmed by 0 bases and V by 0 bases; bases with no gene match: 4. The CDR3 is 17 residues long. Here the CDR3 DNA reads TGTGCCATCAGTGAGTCAGCTAGCGGGGGGAACTCCTACGAGCAGTACTTC. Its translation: CAISESASGGNSYEQYF.

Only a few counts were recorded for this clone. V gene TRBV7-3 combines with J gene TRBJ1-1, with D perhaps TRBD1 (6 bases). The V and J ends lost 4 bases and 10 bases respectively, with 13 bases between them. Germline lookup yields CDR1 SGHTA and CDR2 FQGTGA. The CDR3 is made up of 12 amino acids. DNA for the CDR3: TGTGCCAGCAGCTCCCCACAGGGCCCAGCTTTCTTT. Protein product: CASSSPQGPAFF.

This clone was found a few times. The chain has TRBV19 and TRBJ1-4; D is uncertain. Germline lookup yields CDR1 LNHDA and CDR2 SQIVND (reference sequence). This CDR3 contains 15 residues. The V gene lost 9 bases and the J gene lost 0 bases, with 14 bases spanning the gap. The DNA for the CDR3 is TGTGCCAGCAACCCCGGGATGACAACTAATGAAAAACTGTTTTTT. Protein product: CASNPGMTTNEKLFF. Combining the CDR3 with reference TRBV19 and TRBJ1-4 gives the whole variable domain DGGITQSPKYLFRKEGQNVTLSCEQNLNHDAMYWYRQDPGQGLRLIYYSQIVNDFQKGDIAEGYSVSREKKESFPLTVTSAQKNPTAFYLCASNPGMTTNEKLFFGSGTQLSVL.

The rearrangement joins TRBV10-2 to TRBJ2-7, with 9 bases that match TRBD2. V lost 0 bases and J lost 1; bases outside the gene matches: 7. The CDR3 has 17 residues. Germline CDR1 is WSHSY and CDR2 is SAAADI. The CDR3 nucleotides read TGCGCCAGCAGTGAGTCGGGTAGCGGGGGTTCGTCCTACGAGCAGTACTTC. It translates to CASSESGSGGSSYEQYF.

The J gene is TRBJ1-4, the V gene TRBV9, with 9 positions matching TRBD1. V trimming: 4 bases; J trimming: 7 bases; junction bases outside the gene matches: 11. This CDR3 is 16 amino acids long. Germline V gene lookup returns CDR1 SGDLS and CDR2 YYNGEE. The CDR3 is CASSPTTGTGTEKLFF. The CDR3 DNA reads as TGTGCCAGCAGCCCTACGACCGGGACAGGGACTGAAAAACTGTTTTTT.

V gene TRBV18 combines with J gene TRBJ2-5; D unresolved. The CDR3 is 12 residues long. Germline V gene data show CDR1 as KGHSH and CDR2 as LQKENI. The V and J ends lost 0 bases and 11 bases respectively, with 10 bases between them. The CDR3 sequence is CASSPPNGEQYF. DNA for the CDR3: TGTGCCAGCTCACCACCGAACGGAGAGCAGTACTTC.

The CDR3 protein is CASSSGLPPISPLHF. Here the CDR3 DNA reads TGTGCCAGCAGTTCGGGACTACCCCCCATTTCACCCCTCCACTTT. V usage is TRBV2 and J usage is TRBJ1-6, with a tentative D call TRBD1 (5 bases). The CDR3 runs to 15 residues. The germline V gene encodes CDR1 SNHLY and CDR2 FYNNEI. V was trimmed by 5 bases and J by 9 bases, leaving 17 bases between them.

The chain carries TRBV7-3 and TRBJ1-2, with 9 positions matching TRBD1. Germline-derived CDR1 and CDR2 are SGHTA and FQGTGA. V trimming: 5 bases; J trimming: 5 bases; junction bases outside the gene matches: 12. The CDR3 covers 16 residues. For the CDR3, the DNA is TGTGCCAGCAGCCAGGGGTGGACAGGGGATAGTTATGGCTACACCTTC. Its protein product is CASSQGWTGDSYGYTF.

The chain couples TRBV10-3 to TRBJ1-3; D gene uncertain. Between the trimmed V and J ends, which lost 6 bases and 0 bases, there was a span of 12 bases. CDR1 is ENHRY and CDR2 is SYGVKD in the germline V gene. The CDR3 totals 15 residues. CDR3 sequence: CAISPRDSSGNTIYF. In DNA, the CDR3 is TGTGCCATCAGCCCCCGAGACTCCTCTGGAAACACCATATATTTT.

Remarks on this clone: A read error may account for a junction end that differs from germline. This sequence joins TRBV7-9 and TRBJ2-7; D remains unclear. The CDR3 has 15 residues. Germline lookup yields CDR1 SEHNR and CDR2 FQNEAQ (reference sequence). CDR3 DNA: TGTGCCAGCAGCCGGAGTGATAGAGACTTCTACGGGCAGTACTTC. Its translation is CASSRSDRDFYGQYF.

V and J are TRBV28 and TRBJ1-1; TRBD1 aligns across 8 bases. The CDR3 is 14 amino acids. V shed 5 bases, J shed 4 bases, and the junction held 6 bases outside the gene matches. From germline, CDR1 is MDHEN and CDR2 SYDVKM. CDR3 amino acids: CASSVGTGGTEAFF. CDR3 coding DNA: TGTGCCAGCAGTGTGGGCACAGGGGGCACTGAAGCTTTCTTT.

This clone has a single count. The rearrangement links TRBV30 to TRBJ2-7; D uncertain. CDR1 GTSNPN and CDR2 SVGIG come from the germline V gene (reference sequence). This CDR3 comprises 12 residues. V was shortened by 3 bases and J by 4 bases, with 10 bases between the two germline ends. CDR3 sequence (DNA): TGTGCCTGGAGCGGGTTTTCATACGAGCAGTACTTC. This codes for CAWSGFSYEQYF.

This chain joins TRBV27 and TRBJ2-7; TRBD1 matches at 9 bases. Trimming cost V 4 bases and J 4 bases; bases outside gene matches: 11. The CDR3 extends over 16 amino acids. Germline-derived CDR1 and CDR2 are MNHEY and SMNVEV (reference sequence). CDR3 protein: CASSSSLGTGLYEQYF. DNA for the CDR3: TGTGCCAGCAGTTCGTCCTTAGGGACAGGGTTGTACGAGCAGTACTTC.

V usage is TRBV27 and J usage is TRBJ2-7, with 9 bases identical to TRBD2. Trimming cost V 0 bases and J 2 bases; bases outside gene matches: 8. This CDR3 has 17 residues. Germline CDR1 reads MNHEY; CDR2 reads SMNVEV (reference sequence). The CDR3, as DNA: TGTGCCAGCAGTTTATCGATTTCCCTAGCGGGGACCTACGAGCAGTACTTC. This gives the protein CASSLSISLAGTYEQYF.

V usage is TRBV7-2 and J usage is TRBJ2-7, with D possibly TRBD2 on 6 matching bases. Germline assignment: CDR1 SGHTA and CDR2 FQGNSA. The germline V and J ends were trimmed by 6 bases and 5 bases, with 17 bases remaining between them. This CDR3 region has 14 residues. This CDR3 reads CASSPSVGRNEQYF. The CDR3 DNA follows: TGTGCCAGCAGTCCCAGTGTAGGGAGGAACGAGCAGTACTTC.

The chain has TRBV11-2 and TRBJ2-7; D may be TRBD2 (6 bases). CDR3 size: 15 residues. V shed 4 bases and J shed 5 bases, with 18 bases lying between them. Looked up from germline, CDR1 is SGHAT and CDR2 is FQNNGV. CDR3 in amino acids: CASSSDYRAEHEQYF. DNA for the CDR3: TGTGCCAGCAGCTCGGACTATAGGGCGGAACACGAGCAGTACTTC. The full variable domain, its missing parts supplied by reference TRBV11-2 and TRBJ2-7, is EAGVAQSPRYKIIEKRQSVAFWCNPISGHATLYWYQQILGQGPKLLIQFQNNGVVDDSQLPKDRFSAERLKGVDSTLKIQPAKLEDSAVYLCASSSDYRAEHEQYFGPGTRLTVT.

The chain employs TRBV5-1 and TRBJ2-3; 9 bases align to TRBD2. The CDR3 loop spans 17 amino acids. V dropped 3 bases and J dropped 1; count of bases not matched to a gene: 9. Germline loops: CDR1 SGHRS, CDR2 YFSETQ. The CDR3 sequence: CASSSAGSSGGTDTQYF. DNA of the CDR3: TGCGCCAGCAGCTCGGCAGGCTCTAGCGGGGGCACAGATACGCAGTATTTT.